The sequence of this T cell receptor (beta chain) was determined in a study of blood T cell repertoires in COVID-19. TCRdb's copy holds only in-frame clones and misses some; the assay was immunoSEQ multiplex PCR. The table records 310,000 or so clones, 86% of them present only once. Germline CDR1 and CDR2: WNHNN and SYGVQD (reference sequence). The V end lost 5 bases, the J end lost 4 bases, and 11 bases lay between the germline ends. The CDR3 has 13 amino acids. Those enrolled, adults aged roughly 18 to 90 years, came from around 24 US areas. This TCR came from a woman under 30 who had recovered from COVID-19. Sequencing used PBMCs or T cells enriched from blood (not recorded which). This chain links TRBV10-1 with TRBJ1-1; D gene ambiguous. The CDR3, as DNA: TGCGCCAGCAGTCCGATTCGGGTCACTGAAGCTTTCTTT. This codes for CASSPIRVTEAFF.